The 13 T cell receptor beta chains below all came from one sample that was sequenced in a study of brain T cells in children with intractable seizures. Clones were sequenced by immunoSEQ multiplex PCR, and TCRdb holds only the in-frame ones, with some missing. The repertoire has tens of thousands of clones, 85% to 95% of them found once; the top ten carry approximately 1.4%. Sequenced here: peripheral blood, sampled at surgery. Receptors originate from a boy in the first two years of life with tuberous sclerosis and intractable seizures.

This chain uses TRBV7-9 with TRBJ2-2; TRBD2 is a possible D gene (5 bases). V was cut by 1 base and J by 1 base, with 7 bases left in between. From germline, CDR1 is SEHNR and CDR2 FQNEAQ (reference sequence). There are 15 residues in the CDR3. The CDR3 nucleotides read TGTGCCAGCAGCTTAGGAGGGAAGAACACCGGGGAGCTGTTTTTT. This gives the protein CASSLGGKNTGELFF.

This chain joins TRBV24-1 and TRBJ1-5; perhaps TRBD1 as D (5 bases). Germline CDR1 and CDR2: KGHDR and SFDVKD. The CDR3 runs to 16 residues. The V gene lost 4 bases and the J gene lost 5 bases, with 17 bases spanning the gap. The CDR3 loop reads CATSEGGDGLDQPQHF. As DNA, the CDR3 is TGTGCCACCAGTGAGGGAGGGGACGGCTTAGATCAGCCCCAGCATTTT.

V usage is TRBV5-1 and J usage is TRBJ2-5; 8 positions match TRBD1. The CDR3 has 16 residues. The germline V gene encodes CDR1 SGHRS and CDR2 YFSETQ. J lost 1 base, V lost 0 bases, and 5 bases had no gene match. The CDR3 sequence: CASSLGTGTGQETQYF. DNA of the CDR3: TGCGCCAGCAGCTTGGGTACCGGGACAGGCCAAGAGACCCAGTACTTC.

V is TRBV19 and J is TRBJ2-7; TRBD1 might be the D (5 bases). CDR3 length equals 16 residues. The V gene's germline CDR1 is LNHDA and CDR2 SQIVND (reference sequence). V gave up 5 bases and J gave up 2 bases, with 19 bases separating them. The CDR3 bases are TGTGCCAGTAGTGTGGATCAGGCAGGGAAACCCTACGAGCAGTACTTC. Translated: CASSVDQAGKPYEQYF.

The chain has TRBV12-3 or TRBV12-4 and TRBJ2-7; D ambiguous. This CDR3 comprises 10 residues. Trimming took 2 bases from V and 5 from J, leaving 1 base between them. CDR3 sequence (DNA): TGTGCCAGCAGTTTAAACGAGCAGTACTTC. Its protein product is CASSLNEQYF.

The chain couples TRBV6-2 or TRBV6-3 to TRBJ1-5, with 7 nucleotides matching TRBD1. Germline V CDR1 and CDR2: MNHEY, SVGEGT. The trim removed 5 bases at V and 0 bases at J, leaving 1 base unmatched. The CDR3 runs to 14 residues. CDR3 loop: CASSRDSSNQPQHF. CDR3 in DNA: TGTGCCAGCAGTAGGGACAGTAGCAATCAGCCCCAGCATTTT.

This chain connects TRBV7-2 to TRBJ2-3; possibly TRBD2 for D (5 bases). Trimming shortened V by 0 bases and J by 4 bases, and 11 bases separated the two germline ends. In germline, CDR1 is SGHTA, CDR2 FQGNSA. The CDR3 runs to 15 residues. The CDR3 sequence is CASSLANSGADTQYF. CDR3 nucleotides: TGTGCCAGCAGCTTAGCTAACTCCGGGGCAGATACGCAGTATTTT.

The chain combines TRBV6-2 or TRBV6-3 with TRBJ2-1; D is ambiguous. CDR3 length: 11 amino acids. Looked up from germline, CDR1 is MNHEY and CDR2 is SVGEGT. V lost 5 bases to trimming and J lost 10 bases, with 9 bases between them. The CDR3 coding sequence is TGTGCCAGCAGTGTGATAGGGGAGCAGTTCTTC. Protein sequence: CASSVIGEQFF.

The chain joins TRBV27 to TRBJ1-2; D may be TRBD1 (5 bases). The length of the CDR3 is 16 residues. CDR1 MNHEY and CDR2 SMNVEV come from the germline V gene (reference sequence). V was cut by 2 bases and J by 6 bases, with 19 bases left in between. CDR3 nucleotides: TGTGCCAGCAGTTTAGAGTCGGGGGGTTCAAAAGATGGCTACACCTTC. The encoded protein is CASSLESGGSKDGYTF.

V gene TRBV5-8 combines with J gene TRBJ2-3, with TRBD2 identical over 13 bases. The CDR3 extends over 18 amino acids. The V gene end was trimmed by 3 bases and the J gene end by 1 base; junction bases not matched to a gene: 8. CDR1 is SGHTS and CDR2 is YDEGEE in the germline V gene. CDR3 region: CASSSHGTSGTRTDTQYF. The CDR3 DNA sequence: TGTGCCAGCAGCTCTCACGGGACTAGCGGGACGCGCACAGATACGCAGTATTTT.

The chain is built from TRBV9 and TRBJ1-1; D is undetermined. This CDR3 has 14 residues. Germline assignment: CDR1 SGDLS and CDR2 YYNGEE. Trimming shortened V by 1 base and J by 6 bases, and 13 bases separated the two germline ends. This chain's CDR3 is CASSVIAEGPEAFF. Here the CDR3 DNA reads TGTGCCAGCAGCGTAATAGCCGAAGGCCCTGAAGCTTTCTTT.

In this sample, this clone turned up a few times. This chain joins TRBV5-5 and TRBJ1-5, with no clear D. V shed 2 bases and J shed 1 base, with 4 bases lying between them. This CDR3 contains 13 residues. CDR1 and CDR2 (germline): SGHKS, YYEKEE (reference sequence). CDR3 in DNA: TGTGCCAGCAGCTTTAACAGCAATCAGCCCCAGCATTTT. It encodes CASSFNSNQPQHF.

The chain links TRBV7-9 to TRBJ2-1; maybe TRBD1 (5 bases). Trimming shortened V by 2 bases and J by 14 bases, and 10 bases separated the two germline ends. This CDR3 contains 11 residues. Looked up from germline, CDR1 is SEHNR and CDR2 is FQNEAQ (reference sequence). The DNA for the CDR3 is TGTGCCAGCAGCTTATACCAGGACAAGTTCTTC. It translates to CASSLYQDKFF.